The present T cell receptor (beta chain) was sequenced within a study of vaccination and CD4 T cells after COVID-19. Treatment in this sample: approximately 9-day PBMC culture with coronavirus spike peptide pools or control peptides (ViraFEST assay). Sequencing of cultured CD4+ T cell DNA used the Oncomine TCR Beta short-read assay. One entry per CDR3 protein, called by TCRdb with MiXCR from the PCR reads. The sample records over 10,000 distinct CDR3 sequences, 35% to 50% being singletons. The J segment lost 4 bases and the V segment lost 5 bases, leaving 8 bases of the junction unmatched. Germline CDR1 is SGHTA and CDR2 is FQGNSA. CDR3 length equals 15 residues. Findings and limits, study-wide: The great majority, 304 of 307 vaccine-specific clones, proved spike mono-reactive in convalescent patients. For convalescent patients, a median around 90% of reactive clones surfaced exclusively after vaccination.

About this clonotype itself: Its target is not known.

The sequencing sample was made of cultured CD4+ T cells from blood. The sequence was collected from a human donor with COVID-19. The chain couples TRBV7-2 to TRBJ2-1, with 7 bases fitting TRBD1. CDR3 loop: CASSPPGQKYNEQFF. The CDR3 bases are TGTGCCAGCAGCCCTCCGGGACAGAAGTACAATGAGCAGTTCTTC.